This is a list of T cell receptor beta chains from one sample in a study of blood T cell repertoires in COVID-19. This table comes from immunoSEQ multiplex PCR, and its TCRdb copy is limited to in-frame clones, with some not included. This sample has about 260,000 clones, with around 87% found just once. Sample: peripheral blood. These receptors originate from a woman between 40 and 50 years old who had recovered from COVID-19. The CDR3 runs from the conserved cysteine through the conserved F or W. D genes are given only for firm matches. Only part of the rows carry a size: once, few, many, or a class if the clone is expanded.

CDR3 protein: CAWSVRTGLGYTF; CDR3 DNA: TGTGCCTGGAGTGTACGGACAGGTCTTGGCTACACCTTC; J gene: TRBJ1-2; V gene: TRBV30; D gene: TRBD1; clone size: few
CDR3 protein: CASSYSIDMNTEAFF; CDR3 DNA: TGTGCCAGCAGTTACTCGATAGACATGAACACTGAAGCTTTCTTT; J gene: TRBJ1-1; V gene: TRBV6-2/TRBV6-3; D gene: .; clone size: .
CDR3 protein: CAWSVRSAGNEKLFF; CDR3 DNA: TGTGCCTGGAGTGTACGTAGCGCGGGCAATGAAAAACTGTTTTTT; J gene: TRBJ1-4; V gene: TRBV30; D gene: .; clone size: .
CDR3 protein: CASSLMGQGQPQHF; CDR3 DNA: TGTGCCAGCAGCTTAATGGGACAGGGCCAGCCCCAGCATTTT; J gene: TRBJ1-5; V gene: TRBV7-2; D gene: TRBD1; clone size: .
CDR3 protein: CASSLALGGVQETQYF; CDR3 DNA: TGTGCCAGCAGCTTAGCGCTTGGGGGGGTTCAAGAGACCCAGTACTTC; J gene: TRBJ2-5; V gene: TRBV7-8; D gene: TRBD2; clone size: .
CDR3 protein: CASSLVLDNSPLHF; CDR3 DNA: TGTGCCAGCAGCTTGGTTCTTGATAATTCACCCCTCCACTTT; J gene: TRBJ1-6; V gene: TRBV5-5; D gene: .; clone size: .
CDR3 protein: CASSQFSSGAYNEQFF; CDR3 DNA: TGTGCCAGCAGCCAATTTTCCAGCGGGGCCTACAATGAGCAGTTCTTC; J gene: TRBJ2-1; V gene: TRBV16; D gene: TRBD2; clone size: .
CDR3 protein: CASSRGPDYGYTF; CDR3 DNA: TGTGCCAGCAGCAGGGGCCCGGACTATGGCTACACCTTC; J gene: TRBJ1-2; V gene: TRBV11-3; D gene: .; clone size: few
CDR3 protein: CASSSIGGDRFHGYTF; CDR3 DNA: TGTGCCAGCAGCTCGATTGGTGGGGACAGGTTTCATGGCTACACCTTC; J gene: TRBJ1-2; V gene: TRBV11-2; D gene: TRBD1; clone size: .
CDR3 protein: CASGQSRGTQYF; CDR3 DNA: TGTGCTAGTGGGCAGAGTAGGGGGACCCAGTACTTC; J gene: TRBJ2-5; V gene: TRBV12-5; D gene: .; clone size: .
CDR3 protein: CASSTDAGGPETQYF; CDR3 DNA: TGTGCCAGTAGTACCGACGCAGGGGGCCCAGAGACCCAGTACTTC; J gene: TRBJ2-5; V gene: TRBV19; D gene: TRBD1; clone size: .
CDR3 protein: CASSLGRSYNEQFF; CDR3 DNA: TGTGCCAGCAGCTTGGGCAGGTCCTACAATGAGCAGTTCTTC; J gene: TRBJ2-1; V gene: TRBV5-6; D gene: .; clone size: .
CDR3 protein: CASSDRGGDGGTDTQYF; CDR3 DNA: TGTGCCAGCAGTGACAGGGGCGGGGATGGGGGCACAGATACGCAGTATTTT; J gene: TRBJ2-3; V gene: TRBV6-4; D gene: .; clone size: .
CDR3 protein: CASSSEGAINEKLFF; CDR3 DNA: TGCGCCAGCAGCTCCGAGGGGGCCATTAATGAAAAACTGTTTTTT; J gene: TRBJ1-4; V gene: TRBV5-1; D gene: TRBD1; clone size: .
CDR3 protein: CASSVTYRVWSDTQYF; CDR3 DNA: TGTGCCAGCAGCGTTACATACAGGGTTTGGTCAGATACGCAGTATTTT; J gene: TRBJ2-3; V gene: TRBV13; D gene: .; clone size: .
CDR3 protein: CASSLVTGNTIYF; CDR3 DNA: TGTGCCAGCAGCTTAGTAACTGGAAACACCATATATTTT; J gene: TRBJ1-3; V gene: TRBV7-2; D gene: .; clone size: .
CDR3 protein: CAWSVVRHGYTF; CDR3 DNA: TGTGCCTGGAGTGTAGTTAGACACGGCTACACCTTC; J gene: TRBJ1-2; V gene: TRBV30; D gene: .; clone size: .
CDR3 protein: CASTLPPSGAYEQYF; CDR3 DNA: TGTGCCAGCACCTTACCCCCTAGCGGGGCATACGAGCAGTACTTC; J gene: TRBJ2-7; V gene: TRBV7-8; D gene: TRBD2; clone size: .
CDR3 protein: CASSLETGQPQHF; CDR3 DNA: TGTGCCAGCAGCTTAGAGACGGGTCAGCCCCAGCATTTT; J gene: TRBJ1-5; V gene: TRBV7-2; D gene: .; clone size: .
CDR3 protein: CASSNRQGGNQPQHF; CDR3 DNA: TGTGCCAGCAGCAACCGACAGGGGGGCAATCAGCCCCAGCATTTT; J gene: TRBJ1-5; V gene: TRBV7-2; D gene: TRBD1; clone size: .
CDR3 protein: CASSVSAVAGGHTDTQYF; CDR3 DNA: TGTGCCAGCTCCGTCTCCGCTGTTGCGGGGGGGCACACAGATACGCAGTATTTT; J gene: TRBJ2-3; V gene: TRBV18; D gene: TRBD2; clone size: .
CDR3 protein: CASSLNRADTQYF; CDR3 DNA: TGTGCCAGCAGCTTAAACCGAGCAGATACGCAGTATTTT; J gene: TRBJ2-3; V gene: TRBV7-3; D gene: .; clone size: .
CDR3 protein: CASSLAWNTGAGETQYF; CDR3 DNA: TGTGCTAGCAGCTTAGCGTGGAATACAGGGGCTGGGGAGACCCAGTACTTC; J gene: TRBJ2-5; V gene: TRBV7-7; D gene: TRBD1; clone size: .
CDR3 protein: CASSFSRVRNTEAFF; CDR3 DNA: TGTGCCAGCAGCTTTTCCAGGGTACGGAATACTGAAGCTTTCTTT; J gene: TRBJ1-1; V gene: TRBV7-2; D gene: .; clone size: once
CDR3 protein: CASSSTPGFAFF; CDR3 DNA: TGTGCCAGCAGCTCGACCCCAGGGTTTGCTTTCTTT; J gene: TRBJ1-1; V gene: TRBV5-4; D gene: .; clone size: .
CDR3 protein: CASSAGTDGNTIYF; CDR3 DNA: TGTGCCAGCAGCGCCGGGACTGACGGAAACACCATATATTTT; J gene: TRBJ1-3; V gene: TRBV7-9; D gene: .; clone size: .
CDR3 protein: CASSLRGGTEAFF; CDR3 DNA: TGTGCCAGCAGCTTAAGGGGGGGTACTGAAGCTTTCTTT; J gene: TRBJ1-1; V gene: TRBV7-9; D gene: .; clone size: .
CDR3 protein: CASSIWGSGETYEQYF; CDR3 DNA: TGTGCCAGTAGTATCTGGGGTAGCGGGGAGACCTACGAGCAGTACTTC; J gene: TRBJ2-7; V gene: TRBV19; D gene: TRBD2; clone size: .
CDR3 protein: CASSQDSGREEAFF; CDR3 DNA: TGTGCCAGCAGCCAAGATTCCGGCCGGGAAGAAGCTTTCTTT; J gene: TRBJ1-1; V gene: TRBV4-2; D gene: .; clone size: .
CDR3 protein: CAISGSSNYGYTF; CDR3 DNA: TGTGCCATCAGCGGGTCGAGCAACTATGGCTACACCTTC; J gene: TRBJ1-2; V gene: TRBV10-3; D gene: .; clone size: .
CDR3 protein: CASSEAPGTANYGYTF; CDR3 DNA: TGTGCCAGCAGTGAAGCCCCGGGGACAGCTAACTATGGCTACACCTTC; J gene: TRBJ1-2; V gene: TRBV6-1; D gene: TRBD1; clone size: .
CDR3 protein: CASRQGNTEAFF; CDR3 DNA: TGTGCCAGTCGACAGGGGAACACTGAAGCTTTCTTT; J gene: TRBJ1-1; V gene: TRBV7-6; D gene: TRBD1; clone size: .
CDR3 protein: CASSRGQRGQYF; CDR3 DNA: TGTGCCAGCAGCCGGGGACAAAGGGGGCAGTACTTC; J gene: TRBJ2-7; V gene: TRBV28; D gene: .; clone size: .
CDR3 protein: CASSVLNQPQHF; CDR3 DNA: TGTGCCAGCAGCGTACTCAATCAGCCCCAGCATTTT; J gene: TRBJ1-5; V gene: TRBV7-8; D gene: .; clone size: once
CDR3 protein: CASSPLSQGATEAFF; CDR3 DNA: TGTGCCAGCAGTCCCTTGTCACAGGGGGCAACTGAAGCTTTCTTT; J gene: TRBJ1-1; V gene: TRBV27; D gene: TRBD1; clone size: .
CDR3 protein: CASSERGATEAFF; CDR3 DNA: TGTGCCAGCAGCGAACGGGGGGCCACTGAAGCTTTCTTT; J gene: TRBJ1-1; V gene: TRBV7-2; D gene: .; clone size: .
CDR3 protein: CASSLGGLAGPQETQYF; CDR3 DNA: TGTGCCAGCAGCTTGGGGGGCCTAGCGGGGCCCCAAGAGACCCAGTACTTC; J gene: TRBJ2-5; V gene: TRBV5-4; D gene: TRBD2; clone size: .
CDR3 protein: CASSLNRDEQYF; CDR3 DNA: TGTGCCAGCAGCTTAAACAGGGACGAGCAGTACTTC; J gene: TRBJ2-7; V gene: TRBV11-2; D gene: .; clone size: .
CDR3 protein: CASSVGEATGYTF; CDR3 DNA: TGTGCCAGCAGCGTAGGGGAGGCGACGGGCTACACCTTC; J gene: TRBJ1-2; V gene: TRBV6-5; D gene: .; clone size: .
CDR3 protein: CASMGGRTNEKLFF; CDR3 DNA: TGTGCCAGCATGGGGGGTAGAACTAATGAAAAACTGTTTTTT; J gene: TRBJ1-4; V gene: TRBV2; D gene: .; clone size: .
CDR3 protein: CASTLGGNYGYTF; CDR3 DNA: TGTGCCAGCACCCTTGGCGGCAACTATGGCTACACCTTC; J gene: TRBJ1-2; V gene: TRBV12-3/TRBV12-4; D gene: .; clone size: .
CDR3 protein: CASSYWGAEAFF; CDR3 DNA: TGTGCCAGCAGTTACTGGGGGGCTGAAGCTTTCTTT; J gene: TRBJ1-1; V gene: TRBV6-2/TRBV6-3; D gene: .; clone size: few
CDR3 protein: CASSPGQNTEAFF; CDR3 DNA: TGTGCCAGCAGCCCCGGACAGAACACTGAAGCTTTCTTT; J gene: TRBJ1-1; V gene: TRBV7-9; D gene: .; clone size: .
CDR3 protein: CASSIFIPSRNYGYTF; CDR3 DNA: TGTGCCAGTAGTATATTTATCCCAAGCAGGAACTATGGCTACACCTTC; J gene: TRBJ1-2; V gene: TRBV19; D gene: .; clone size: .
CDR3 protein: CASSNGNEKLFF; CDR3 DNA: TGTGCCAGCAGTAACGGGAATGAAAAACTGTTTTTT; J gene: TRBJ1-4; V gene: TRBV6-5; D gene: .; clone size: .
CDR3 protein: CASSPGDSANEKLFF; CDR3 DNA: TGTGCCAGCAGCCCTGGGGACTCGGCTAATGAAAAACTGTTTTTT; J gene: TRBJ1-4; V gene: TRBV7-2; D gene: .; clone size: .
CDR3 protein: CASSWRTRAEQYF; CDR3 DNA: TGTGCCAGCAGCTGGCGGACTAGGGCCGAGCAGTACTTC; J gene: TRBJ2-7; V gene: TRBV7-2; D gene: TRBD2; clone size: .
CDR3 protein: CASSLMASESYEQYF; CDR3 DNA: TGTGCCAGCAGTTTAATGGCTAGCGAATCGTACGAGCAGTACTTC; J gene: TRBJ2-7; V gene: TRBV27; D gene: .; clone size: .
CDR3 protein: CASSSGVGSYEQYF; CDR3 DNA: TGCGCCAGCAGCTCCGGGGTCGGGTCCTACGAGCAGTACTTC; J gene: TRBJ2-7; V gene: TRBV5-1; D gene: .; clone size: .
CDR3 protein: CASTPTNTEAFF; CDR3 DNA: TGTGCCAGCACCCCCACTAACACTGAAGCTTTCTTT; J gene: TRBJ1-1; V gene: TRBV6-6; D gene: .; clone size: .
CDR3 protein: CASSPYDRPNYGYTF; CDR3 DNA: TGTGCCAGCAGCCCCTATGACAGGCCTAACTATGGCTACACCTTC; J gene: TRBJ1-2; V gene: TRBV9; D gene: .; clone size: once
CDR3 protein: CSVDQQGDYGYTF; CDR3 DNA: TGCAGCGTTGATCAACAGGGTGACTATGGCTACACCTTC; J gene: TRBJ1-2; V gene: TRBV29-1; D gene: .; clone size: .
CDR3 protein: CASSFGQGTEAFF; CDR3 DNA: TGTGCCAGCAGTTTCGGGCAGGGCACTGAAGCTTTCTTT; J gene: TRBJ1-1; V gene: TRBV12-3/TRBV12-4; D gene: .; clone size: .
CDR3 protein: CASSTRTDYNEQFF; CDR3 DNA: TGTGCCAGCAGTACCCGGACAGACTACAATGAGCAGTTCTTC; J gene: TRBJ2-1; V gene: TRBV6-2/TRBV6-3; D gene: .; clone size: .
CDR3 protein: CASSQDNYSGELFF; CDR3 DNA: TGTGCCAGCAGCCAAGACAACTACTCCGGGGAGCTGTTTTTT; J gene: TRBJ2-2; V gene: TRBV14; D gene: .; clone size: .
CDR3 protein: CASSPDRWGIQYF; CDR3 DNA: TGCGCCAGCAGCCCGGACAGGTGGGGCATTCAGTACTTC; J gene: TRBJ2-4; V gene: TRBV4-3; D gene: TRBD1; clone size: once
CDR3 protein: CASSQFTSDYSYEQYF; CDR3 DNA: TGCGCCAGCAGTCAATTCACCAGTGACTACTCCTACGAGCAGTACTTC; J gene: TRBJ2-7; V gene: TRBV23-1; D gene: .; clone size: .
CDR3 protein: CASSVVGEYTGELFF; CDR3 DNA: TGTGCCAGCAGCGTAGTCGGAGAATACACCGGGGAGCTGTTTTTT; J gene: TRBJ2-2; V gene: TRBV9; D gene: .; clone size: few
CDR3 protein: CASSYSRTGSGNTIYF; CDR3 DNA: TGTGCCAGCAGTTACTCCCGGACAGGCTCTGGAAACACCATATATTTT; J gene: TRBJ1-3; V gene: TRBV6-5; D gene: TRBD1; clone size: .
CDR3 protein: CASAQGQAYEQYF; CDR3 DNA: TGTGCTAGTGCTCAGGGACAAGCCTACGAGCAGTACTTC; J gene: TRBJ2-7; V gene: TRBV12-5; D gene: .; clone size: .